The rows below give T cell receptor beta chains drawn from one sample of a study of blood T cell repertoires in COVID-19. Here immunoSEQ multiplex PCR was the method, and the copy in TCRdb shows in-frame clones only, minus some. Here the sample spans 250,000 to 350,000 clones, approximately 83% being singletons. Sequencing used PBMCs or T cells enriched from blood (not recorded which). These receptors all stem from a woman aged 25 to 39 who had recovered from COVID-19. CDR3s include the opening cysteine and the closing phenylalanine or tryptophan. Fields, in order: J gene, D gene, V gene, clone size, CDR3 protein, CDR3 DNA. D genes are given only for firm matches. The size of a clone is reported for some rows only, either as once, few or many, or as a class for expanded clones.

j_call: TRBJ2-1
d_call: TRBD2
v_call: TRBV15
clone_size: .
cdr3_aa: CATSPRSASGSGNEQFF
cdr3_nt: TGTGCCACCAGTCCTAGATCCGCTAGCGGGAGTGGGAATGAGCAGTTCTTC

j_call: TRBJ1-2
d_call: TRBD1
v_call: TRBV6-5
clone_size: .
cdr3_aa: CASSYRGLTHGYTF
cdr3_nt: TGTGCCAGCAGTTACAGGGGGCTAACCCATGGCTACACCTTC

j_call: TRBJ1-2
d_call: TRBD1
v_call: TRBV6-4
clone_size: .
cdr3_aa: CASSDGTGTYGYTF
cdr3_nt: TGTGCCAGCAGTGACGGGACAGGGACCTATGGCTACACCTTC

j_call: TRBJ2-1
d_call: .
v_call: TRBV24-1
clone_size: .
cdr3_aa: CATSDLGQGYNEQFF
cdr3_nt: TGTGCCACCAGTGATTTAGGGCAGGGCTACAATGAGCAGTTCTTC

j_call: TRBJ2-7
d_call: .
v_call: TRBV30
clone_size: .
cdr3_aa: CAWSVSMEQYF
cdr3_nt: TGTGCCTGGAGTGTGAGTATGGAGCAGTACTTC

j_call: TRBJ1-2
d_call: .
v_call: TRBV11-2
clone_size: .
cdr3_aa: CASSLTDKAFHYGYTF
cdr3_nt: TGTGCCAGCAGCTTAACAGACAAAGCCTTTCATTATGGCTACACCTTC

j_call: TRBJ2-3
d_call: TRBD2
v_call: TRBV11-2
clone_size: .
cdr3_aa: CASSPHPRGDTQYF
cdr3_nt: TGTGCCAGCAGCCCCCACCCGCGGGGGGATACGCAGTATTTT

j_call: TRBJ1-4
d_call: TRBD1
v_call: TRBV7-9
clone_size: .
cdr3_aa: CASSLNRDRGEKLFF
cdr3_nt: TGTGCCAGCAGCTTAAACCGGGACAGGGGTGAAAAACTGTTTTTT

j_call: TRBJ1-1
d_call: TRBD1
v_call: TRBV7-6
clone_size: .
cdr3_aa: CASSWGQGMDTEAFF
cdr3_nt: TGTGCCAGCAGCTGGGGACAGGGAATGGACACTGAAGCTTTCTTT

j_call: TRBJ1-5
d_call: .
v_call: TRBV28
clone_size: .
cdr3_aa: CAGGGSNQPQHF
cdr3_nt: TGTGCGGGTGGGGGGAGCAATCAGCCCCAGCATTTT

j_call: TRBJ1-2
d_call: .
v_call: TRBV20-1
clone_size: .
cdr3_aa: CSAQTVYGYTF
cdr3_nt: TGCAGTGCCCAGACAGTCTATGGCTACACCTTC

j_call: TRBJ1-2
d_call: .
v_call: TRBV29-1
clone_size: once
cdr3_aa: CSVAVGGANYGYTF
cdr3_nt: TGCAGCGTTGCTGTAGGGGGAGCTAACTATGGCTACACCTTC

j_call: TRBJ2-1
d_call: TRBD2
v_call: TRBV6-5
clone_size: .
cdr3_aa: CASSRTRQNHNEQFF
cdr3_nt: TGTGCCAGCAGCCGGACTAGGCAAAACCACAATGAGCAGTTCTTC

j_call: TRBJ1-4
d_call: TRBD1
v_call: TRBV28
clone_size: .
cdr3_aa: CASSFGASGGEKLFF
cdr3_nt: TGTGCCAGCAGTTTCGGAGCCTCAGGGGGTGAAAAACTGTTTTTT

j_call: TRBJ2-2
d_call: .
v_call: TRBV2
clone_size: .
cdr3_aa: CASATGTGELFF
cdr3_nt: TGTGCCAGCGCAACAGGGACCGGGGAGCTGTTTTTT

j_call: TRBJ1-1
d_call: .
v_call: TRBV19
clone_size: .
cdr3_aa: CASSIGWQVPTEAFF
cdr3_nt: TGTGCCAGTAGTATTGGGTGGCAGGTCCCCACTGAAGCTTTCTTT

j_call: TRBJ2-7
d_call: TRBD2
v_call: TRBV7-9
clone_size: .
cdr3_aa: CASSRTSGSFYEQYF
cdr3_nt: TGTGCCAGCAGTCGAACTAGCGGGAGCTTCTACGAGCAGTACTTC

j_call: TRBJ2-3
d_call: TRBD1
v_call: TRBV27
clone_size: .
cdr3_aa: CASRWTGAITDTQYF
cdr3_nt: TGTGCCAGTCGGTGGACAGGGGCCATCACAGATACGCAGTATTTT

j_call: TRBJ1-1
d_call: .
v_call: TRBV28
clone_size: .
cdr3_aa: CASSLWTGRGAFF
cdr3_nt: TGTGCCAGCAGTTTATGGACAGGTCGAGGGGCTTTCTTT

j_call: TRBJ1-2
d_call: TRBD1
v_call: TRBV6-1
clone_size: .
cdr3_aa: CASSKGDPGQPYGYTF
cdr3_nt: TGTGCCAGCAGTAAAGGAGATCCGGGACAGCCGTATGGCTACACCTTC

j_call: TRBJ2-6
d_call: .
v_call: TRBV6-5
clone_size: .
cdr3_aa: CASRTAGANVLTF
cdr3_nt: TGTGCCAGCAGGACTGCTGGGGCCAACGTCCTGACTTTC

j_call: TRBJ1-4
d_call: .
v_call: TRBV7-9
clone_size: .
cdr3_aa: CASSFPSAKGRDYEKLFF
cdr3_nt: TGTGCCAGCAGCTTTCCATCGGCCAAGGGGAGGGATTATGAAAAACTGTTTTTT

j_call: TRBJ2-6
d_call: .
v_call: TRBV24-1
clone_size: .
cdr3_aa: CATSDPTSSGANVLTF
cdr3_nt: TGTGCCACCAGTGACCCTACTAGCTCTGGGGCCAACGTCCTGACTTTC

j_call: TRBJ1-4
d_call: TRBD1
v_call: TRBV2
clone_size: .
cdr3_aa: CASSEGGQGNEKLFF
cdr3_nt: TGTGCCAGCAGTGAAGGGGGACAGGGGAATGAAAAACTGTTTTTT

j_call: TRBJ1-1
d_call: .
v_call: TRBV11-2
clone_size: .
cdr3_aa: CASSLGANTEAFF
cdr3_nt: TGTGCCAGCAGCTTAGGAGCGAACACTGAAGCTTTCTTT

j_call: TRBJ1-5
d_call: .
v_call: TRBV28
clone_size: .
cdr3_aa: CASTRTGIFNQPQHF
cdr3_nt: TGTGCCAGCACCAGAACGGGAATTTTCAATCAGCCCCAGCATTTT

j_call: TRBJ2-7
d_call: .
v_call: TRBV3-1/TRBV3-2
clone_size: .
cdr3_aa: CASSQIVGRYEQYF
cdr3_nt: TGTGCCAGCAGCCAAATTGTCGGTCGGTACGAGCAGTACTTC

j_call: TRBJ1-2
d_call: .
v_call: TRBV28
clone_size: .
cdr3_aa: CASIGGRYYGYTF
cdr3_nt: TGTGCCAGCATCGGAGGGAGGTACTATGGCTACACCTTC

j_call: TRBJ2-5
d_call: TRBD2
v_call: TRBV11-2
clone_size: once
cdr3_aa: CASSLDQGLVRTQYF
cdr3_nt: TGTGCCAGCAGCTTAGATCAAGGACTAGTTAGGACCCAGTACTTC

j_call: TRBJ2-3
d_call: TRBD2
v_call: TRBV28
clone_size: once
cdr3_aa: CASSFILGRESTDTQYF
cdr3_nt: TGTGCCAGCAGTTTTATTCTAGGGCGGGAGAGCACAGATACGCAGTATTTT

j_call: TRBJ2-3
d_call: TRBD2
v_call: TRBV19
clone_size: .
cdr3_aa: CASSIVGGTILPDTQYF
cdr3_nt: TGTGCCAGTAGTATTGTAGGCGGGACTATTCTTCCAGATACGCAGTATTTT

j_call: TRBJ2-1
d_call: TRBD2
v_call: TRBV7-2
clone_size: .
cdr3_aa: CASSFGLANEQFF
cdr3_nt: TGTGCCAGCAGCTTTGGACTAGCGAATGAGCAGTTCTTC

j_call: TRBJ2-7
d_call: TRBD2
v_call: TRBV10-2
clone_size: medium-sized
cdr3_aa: CASSTTIAGTSGGGSYEQYF
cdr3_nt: TGCGCCAGCAGTACCACAATCGCCGGGACTAGCGGGGGGGGCTCCTACGAGCAGTACTTC

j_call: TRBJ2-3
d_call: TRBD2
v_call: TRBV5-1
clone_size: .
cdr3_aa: CASSLRDLAGVEDTQYF
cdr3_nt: TGCGCCAGCAGCTTGAGGGATCTAGCGGGGGTGGAAGATACGCAGTATTTT

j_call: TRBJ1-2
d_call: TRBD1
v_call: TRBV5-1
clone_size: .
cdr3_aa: CASSLSPGTGGYGYTF
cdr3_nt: TGCGCCAGCAGCTTGTCCCCCGGGACAGGGGGCTATGGCTACACCTTC

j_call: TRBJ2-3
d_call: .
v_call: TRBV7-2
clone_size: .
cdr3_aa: CASSPTGHGTDTQYF
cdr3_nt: TGTGCCAGCAGCCCGACGGGACACGGCACAGATACGCAGTATTTT

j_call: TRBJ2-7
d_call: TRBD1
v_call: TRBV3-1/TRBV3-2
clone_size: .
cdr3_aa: CASSQRGQLTFYEQYF
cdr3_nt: TGTGCCAGCAGCCAACGGGGACAGCTAACCTTCTACGAGCAGTACTTC

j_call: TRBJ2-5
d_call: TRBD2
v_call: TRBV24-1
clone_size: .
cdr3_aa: CATSELAGAQETQYF
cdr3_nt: TGTGCCACCAGTGAATTAGCGGGGGCCCAAGAGACCCAGTACTTC

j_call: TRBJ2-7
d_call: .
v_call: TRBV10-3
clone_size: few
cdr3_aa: CAISGAGSYEQYF
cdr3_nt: TGTGCCATCAGTGGTGCAGGCTCCTACGAGCAGTACTTC

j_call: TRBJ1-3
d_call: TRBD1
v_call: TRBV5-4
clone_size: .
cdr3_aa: CASSRTGASGNTIYF
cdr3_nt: TGTGCCAGCAGCCGTACAGGGGCCTCTGGAAACACCATATATTTT

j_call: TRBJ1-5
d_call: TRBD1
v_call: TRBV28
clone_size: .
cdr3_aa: CASSPVEGAINQPQHF
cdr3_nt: TGTGCCAGCAGTCCTGTGGAGGGGGCGATAAATCAGCCCCAGCATTTT

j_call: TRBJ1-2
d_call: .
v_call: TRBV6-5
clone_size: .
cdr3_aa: CASITDSFYGYTF
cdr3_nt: TGTGCCAGCATTACGGACAGCTTCTATGGCTACACCTTC

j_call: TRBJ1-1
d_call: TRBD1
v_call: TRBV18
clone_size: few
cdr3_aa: CASSPGTGPNTEAFF
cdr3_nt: TGTGCCAGCTCACCAGGGACAGGGCCGAACACTGAAGCTTTCTTT

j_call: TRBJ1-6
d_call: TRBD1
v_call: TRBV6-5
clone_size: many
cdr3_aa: CASGQEGHSPLHF
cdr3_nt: TGTGCCTCCGGACAGGAGGGCCATTCACCCCTCCACTTT

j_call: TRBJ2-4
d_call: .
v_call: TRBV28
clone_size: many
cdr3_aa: CASSPSGSGKNIQYF
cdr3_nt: TGTGCCAGCAGTCCTAGTGGCAGCGGAAAAAACATTCAGTACTTC

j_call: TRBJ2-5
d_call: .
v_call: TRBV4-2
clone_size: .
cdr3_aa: CASSRQLQETQYF
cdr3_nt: TGTGCCAGCAGCCGACAGCTACAAGAGACCCAGTACTTC

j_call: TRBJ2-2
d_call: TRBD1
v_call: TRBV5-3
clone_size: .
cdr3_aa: CARRLKRTGVGFTGELFF
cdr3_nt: TGTGCCAGAAGATTAAAACGGACAGGCGTGGGGTTCACCGGGGAGCTGTTTTTT

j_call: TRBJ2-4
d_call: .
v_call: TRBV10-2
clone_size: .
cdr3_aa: CASSESAGTVAKNIQYF
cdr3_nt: TGCGCCAGCAGTGAGTCGGCGGGGACCGTAGCCAAAAACATTCAGTACTTC

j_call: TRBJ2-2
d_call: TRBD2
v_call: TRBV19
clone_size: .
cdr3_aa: CASSISGGKAGELFF
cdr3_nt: TGTGCCAGTAGTATTTCGGGGGGTAAGGCCGGGGAGCTGTTTTTT

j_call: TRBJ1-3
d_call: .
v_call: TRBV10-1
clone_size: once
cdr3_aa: CASSGRPGNTIYF
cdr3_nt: TGCGCCAGCAGCGGGAGGCCTGGAAACACCATATATTTT

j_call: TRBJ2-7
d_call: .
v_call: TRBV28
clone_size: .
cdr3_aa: CASSYRGNSYEQYF
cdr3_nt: TGTGCCAGCAGTTATAGGGGCAACTCCTACGAGCAGTACTTC

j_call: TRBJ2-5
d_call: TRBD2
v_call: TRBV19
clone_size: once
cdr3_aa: CASSIDGGDEKTQYF
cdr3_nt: TGTGCCAGTAGTATAGACGGGGGGGATGAGAAGACCCAGTACTTC

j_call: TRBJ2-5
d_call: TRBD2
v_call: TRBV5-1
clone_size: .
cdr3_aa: CASSLVGTSGQETQYF
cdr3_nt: TGCGCCAGCAGCTTGGTTGGGACTAGCGGCCAAGAGACCCAGTACTTC

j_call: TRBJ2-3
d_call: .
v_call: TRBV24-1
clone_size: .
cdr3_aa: CATSKDSSGGTDTQYF
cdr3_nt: TGTGCCACCAGCAAGGACTCCTCGGGGGGCACAGATACGCAGTATTTT

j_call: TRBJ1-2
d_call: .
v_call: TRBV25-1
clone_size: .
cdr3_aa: CASSDWADYGYTF
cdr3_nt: TGTGCCAGCAGTGACTGGGCTGATTATGGCTACACCTTC

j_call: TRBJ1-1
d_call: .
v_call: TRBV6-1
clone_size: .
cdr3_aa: CASSETRDIQGEAFF
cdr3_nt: TGTGCCAGCAGTGAAACCCGGGACATCCAAGGTGAAGCTTTCTTT